The 26 T cell receptor beta chains in this list originate from one sample, sequenced in a study of radiation and T cells in renal cell carcinoma. The table came from immunoSEQ multiplex PCR; TCRdb's copy has only in-frame clones and leaves some out. Altogether around 75,000 clones are present, around 76% being singletons, with the ten largest covering approximately 6%. Specified time point: blood 2 weeks post-SBRT. Stated treatment: 15 Gy SBRT to primary tumor, nephrectomy 4 weeks later. The material was blood, obtained from a patient whose treatment included radiotherapy and nephrectomy. These receptors were collected from a man aged 55 to 70 with renal cell carcinoma.

There are a few counts of this clone. The chain carries TRBV28 and TRBJ1-5; 7 bases fit TRBD1. This CDR3 has 13 amino acids. V shed 9 bases and J 3 bases; nucleotides not matched to a gene: 5. Germline values: CDR1 MDHEN, CDR2 SYDVKM. The CDR3 is CASLGQTNQPQHF. The CDR3 nucleotides read TGTGCCAGTCTGGGACAGACCAATCAGCCCCAGCATTTT.

V gene TRBV6-6 combines with J gene TRBJ1-4; 11 nucleotides match TRBD1. This CDR3 spans 16 amino acids. V gave up 6 bases and J gave up 6 bases; unmatched junction bases: 9. CDR1 is MNHNY and CDR2 is SVGAGI in the germline V gene (reference sequence). As DNA, the CDR3 is TGTGCCAGCAGACGCGGGACAGGGGGAGGGGATGAAAAACTGTTTTTT. Its translation is CASRRGTGGGDEKLFF.

The gene calls are TRBV19 and TRBJ2-2; 9 positions match TRBD2. Germline CDR1 and CDR2: LNHDA and SQIVND (reference sequence). The CDR3 contains 14 residues. Trimming took 6 bases from V and 5 from J; bases not matched to a gene: 4. The CDR3 reads CASSLTSGTGELFF. CDR3 coding DNA: TGTGCCAGTAGCTTGACTAGCGGTACCGGGGAGCTGTTTTTT.

The chain carries TRBV5-1 and TRBJ2-4; D is uncertain. This CDR3 has 19 residues. The germline V gene has CDR1 SGHRS and CDR2 YFSETQ. V was pared by 0 bases and J by 0 bases, with 19 bases between. The CDR3 region has the DNA TGCGCCAGCAGCTTGGCCCCCCTTCTGGTGAGGATAGCCAAAAACATTCAGTACTTC. This codes for CASSLAPLLVRIAKNIQYF.

This chain links TRBV19 with TRBJ2-1; 7 bases are shared with TRBD2. Trimming removed 6 bases from V and 5 bases from J; junction bases left unmatched: 10. From germline, CDR1 is LNHDA and CDR2 SQIVND (reference sequence). CDR3 length equals 15 residues. Here the CDR3 DNA reads TGTGCCAGTAGCGAGGGCCGGGACTACGACAATGAGCAGTTCTTC. It translates to CASSEGRDYDNEQFF.

The chain employs TRBV9 and TRBJ2-3; D gene unclear. The CDR3 extends over 14 amino acids. Trimming cost V 1 base and J 1 base, with 7 bases left between them. Per germline, CDR1 SGDLS and CDR2 YYNGEE. CDR3 residues: CASSVLGGTDTQYF. The CDR3 DNA follows: TGTGCCAGCAGCGTACTAGGAGGCACAGATACGCAGTATTTT.

The rearrangement links TRBV7-2 to TRBJ2-3; D ambiguous. The CDR3 loop spans 14 amino acids. Germline V gene sequence: CDR1 SGHTA, CDR2 FQGNSA. Trimming cost V 4 bases and J 0 bases, with 8 bases left between them. In nucleotides, the CDR3 is TGTGCCAGCAGCTCTCGCCCTAGCACAGATACGCAGTATTTT. Amino acid sequence: CASSSRPSTDTQYF.

This chain links TRBV27 with TRBJ1-4; 7 bases line up with TRBD1. Germline lookup yields CDR1 MNHEY and CDR2 SMNVEV (reference sequence). Trimming took 0 bases from V and 8 from J; bases not matched to a gene: 12. The CDR3 extends over 17 amino acids. The CDR3: CASSLSYETGSLEKLFF. In nucleotides, the CDR3 is TGTGCCAGCAGTTTATCGTACGAGACAGGGAGTTTAGAAAAACTGTTTTTT.

In nucleotides, the CDR3 is TGTGCCAGCAGTGACGGAGGGCTGGACTATGGCTACACCTTC. Translating gives CASSDGGLDYGYTF. The chain joins TRBV2 to TRBJ1-2; D is ambiguous. Per the germline V gene, CDR1 is SNHLY and CDR2 is FYNNEI. Trimming cost V 3 bases and J 3 bases, with 11 bases left between them. CDR3 length equals 14 residues.

V usage is TRBV27 and J usage is TRBJ1-2; 7 bases are shared with TRBD1. This CDR3 spans 14 amino acids. Germline values: CDR1 MNHEY, CDR2 SMNVEV (reference sequence). The V and J ends lost 8 bases and 8 bases, in that order; junction bases with no gene match: 14. CDR3 sequence (DNA): TGTGCCAGCGGAAGACAGGGTCCCCCGTGGGGCTACACCTTC. Protein sequence: CASGRQGPPWGYTF.

The J gene is TRBJ1-3, the V gene TRBV4-3; tentative D call: TRBD1 (5 bases). Germline lookup yields CDR1 LGHNA and CDR2 YSLEER. CDR3 length equals 17 residues. The V gene lost 3 bases and the J gene lost 0 bases, with 15 bases spanning the gap. The CDR3 DNA reads as TGCGCCAGCAGCCAGACACAGGAAAGACCCTCTGGAAACACCATATATTTT. Translating it yields CASSQTQERPSGNTIYF.

V is TRBV7-8 and J is TRBJ1-1; tentative D call: TRBD1 (6 bases). The V gene lost 5 bases and the J gene lost 8 bases, with 12 bases spanning the gap. The CDR3 totals 12 residues. Germline V gene lookup returns CDR1 SGHVS and CDR2 FQNEAQ. The CDR3 DNA sequence: TGTGCCAGCAGCCAACGAGGGGGGGAAGCTTTCTTT. Protein: CASSQRGGEAFF.

The CDR3 loop is CASSPPGEAQHF. Here the CDR3 DNA reads TGTGCCAGCTCACCACCAGGCGAAGCCCAGCATTTT. V and J are TRBV18 and TRBJ1-5; no definite D call. Looked up from germline, CDR1 is KGHSH and CDR2 is LQKENI. The ends were cut back, 0 bases at V and 11 bases at J, with 8 bases in the middle. The CDR3 is made up of 12 amino acids.

V gene TRBV5-1 combines with J gene TRBJ2-3; D is possibly TRBD1 or TRBD2 (5 bases each). Germline V lookup: CDR1 SGHRS, CDR2 YFSETQ. V was trimmed by 4 bases and J by 2 bases, leaving 23 bases between them. CDR3 length: 18 residues. The CDR3 loop is CASSPPFRDGRVTDTQYF. Here the CDR3 DNA reads TGCGCCAGCAGCCCGCCGTTCAGGGACGGCAGGGTCACAGATACGCAGTATTTT.

The gene calls are TRBV4-1 and TRBJ1-2, with D possibly TRBD1 on 5 matching bases. Trimming took 1 base from V and 3 from J, leaving 12 bases between them. The germline CDR1 and CDR2 sequences are MGHRA and YSYEKL. This CDR3 is built from 15 residues. The CDR3 DNA reads as TGCGCCAGCAGCCAAGGGGCGGGGCGGGACTATGGCTACACCTTC. Translated: CASSQGAGRDYGYTF.

Note on this clone: Other DNA sequences in the same sample also yield this CDR3. The genes are TRBV5-4 and TRBJ2-5; D perhaps matches TRBD2 (6 bases). The CDR3 totals 13 residues. V lost 4 bases to trimming and J lost 4 bases, with 11 bases between them. Germline CDR1 is SGHNT and CDR2 is YYREEE (reference sequence). The CDR3 here is CASSAGIPETQYF. The CDR3 nucleotides are TGTGCCAGCAGCGCGGGAATCCCAGAGACCCAGTACTTC.

This clone appeared a single time. The rearrangement links TRBV10-2 to TRBJ1-2; TRBD1 agrees at 9 bases. Per the germline V gene, CDR1 is WSHSY and CDR2 is SAAADI. Trimming removed 7 bases from V and 4 bases from J; junction bases left unmatched: 7. CDR3 length equals 14 residues. CDR3 sequence reads: CASTGQGTAYGYTF. The CDR3 DNA reads TGCGCCAGCACGGGACAGGGTACCGCCTATGGCTACACCTTC.

The rearrangement joins TRBV12-1 to TRBJ2-1; TRBD2, as called in the table, went unchecked against the DNA. TRBV12-1 is a recognized pseudogene. The CDR3 runs 18 residues. The CDR3 sequence: CASSSRRSRLANYNEQFF. The CDR3 coding sequence is TGTGCCAGCAGCTCCCGCCGCTCGCGACTAGCGAACTACAATGAGCAGTTCTTC.

The chain uses TRBV19 and TRBJ1-1, with D maybe TRBD1 (6 bases). The V end was cut by 5 bases, the J end by 4 bases, with 14 bases between. This CDR3 spans 14 amino acids. CDR1 and CDR2 (germline): LNHDA, SQIVND (reference sequence). The CDR3 protein is CASSSQGRGTEAFF. Written as DNA, the CDR3 is TGTGCCAGTAGTTCACAGGGTCGCGGCACTGAAGCTTTCTTT.

V is TRBV10-3 and J is TRBJ1-1, with D possibly TRBD1 on 5 matching bases. This CDR3 region has 15 residues. Germline values: CDR1 ENHRY, CDR2 SYGVKD. The V gene lost 10 bases and the J gene lost 1 base, with 19 bases spanning the gap. Written as DNA, the CDR3 is TGTGCCACCGGGGACCCGCTCCTTACGAACACTGAAGCTTTCTTT. This gives the protein CATGDPLLTNTEAFF.

The rearrangement joins TRBV7-9 to TRBJ1-2; no clear D. V was shortened by 0 bases and J by 2 bases, with 10 bases between the two germline ends. Germline assignment: CDR1 SEHNR and CDR2 FQNEAQ (reference sequence). The CDR3 is 15 amino acids. CDR3 nucleotide sequence: TGTGCCAGCAGCTTAGCCGCGGGTTTGAACTATGGCTACACCTTC. Amino acids: CASSLAAGLNYGYTF. Using reference TRBV7-9 and TRBJ1-2 for the parts outside the CDR3, the full variable domain is DTGVSQNPRHKITKRGQNVTFRCDPISEHNRLYWYRQTLGQGPEFLTYFQNEAQLEKSRLLSDRFSAERPKGSFSTLEIQRTEQGDSAMYLCASSLAAGLNYGYTFGSGTRLTVV.

This chain links TRBV5-1 with TRBJ2-7; 7 bases match TRBD2. After removal of 4 bases from V and 5 bases from J, the junction contained 12 bases not matched to a gene. Germline CDR1 is SGHRS and CDR2 is YFSETQ. This CDR3 is built from 15 residues. CDR3 amino acids: CASSPASGAPDEQYF. The CDR3 coding sequence is TGCGCCAGCAGCCCCGCCAGCGGGGCCCCGGACGAGCAGTACTTC.

The chain recombines TRBV11-3 with TRBJ2-1, with 13 bases matching TRBD2. The ends lost 4 bases at V and 4 bases at J; junction bases unmatched: 1. Germline CDR1 is SGHNT and CDR2 is YENEEA. This CDR3 spans 15 amino acids. The CDR3 region is CASSSGLAGYNEQFF. The CDR3 DNA sequence: TGTGCCAGCAGCTCGGGACTAGCGGGGTACAATGAGCAGTTCTTC.

The J gene is TRBJ2-7, the V gene TRBV7-9; D is perhaps TRBD2 (5 bases). CDR1 SEHNR and CDR2 FQNEAQ come from the germline V gene (reference sequence). V was shortened by 5 bases and J by 3 bases, with 17 bases between the two germline ends. The CDR3 consists of 15 residues. This CDR3 reads CASSPPRVGRYEQYF. The CDR3 bases are TGTGCCAGCAGCCCCCCGAGGGTAGGACGCTACGAGCAGTACTTC.

V and J are TRBV2 and TRBJ1-5; D ambiguous. CDR3 length: 15 amino acids. Trimming pared 0 bases from V and 7 bases from J, leaving 13 bases between. Germline CDR1 reads SNHLY; CDR2 reads FYNNEI. This chain's CDR3 is CASSEARGNAQPQHF. CDR3 nucleotides: TGTGCCAGCAGTGAAGCGCGAGGGAACGCCCAGCCCCAGCATTTT. Full variable domain (rest looked up from reference TRBV2 and TRBJ1-5): EPEVTQTPSHQVTQMGQEVILRCVPISNHLYFYWYRQILGQKVEFLVSFYNNEISEKSEIFDDQFSVERPDGSNFTLKIRSTKLEDSAMYFCASSEARGNAQPQHFGDGTRLSIL.

The chain recombines TRBV14 with TRBJ2-2, with 8 bases aligning to TRBD2. Germline V gene lookup returns CDR1 SGHDN and CDR2 FVKESK. With 4 bases clipped from V and 0 bases from J, the junction kept 4 bases outside the gene matches. The CDR3 is 16 amino acids. CDR3 sequence reads: CASSPRSGTNTGELFF. CDR3 sequence (DNA): TGTGCCAGCAGCCCTCGTAGCGGGACGAACACCGGGGAGCTGTTTTTT. Looking up the rest from reference TRBV14 and TRBJ2-2 gives the full variable domain: EAGVTQFPSHSVIEKGQTVTLRCDPISGHDNLYWYRRVMGKEIKFLLHFVKESKQDESGMPNNRFLAERTGGTYSTLKVQPAELEDSGVYFCASSPRSGTNTGELFFGEGSRLTVL.